Listed below are T cell receptor beta chains from one sample, sequenced in a study of T-cell reconstitution after alpha-beta-depleted transplantation in children. TCRdb recomputed calls from the PCR reads with MiXCR, one row per CDR3 protein. In the table there are fewer than 250,000 distinct CDR3 sequences, about a sixth of which are singletons. The sample consisted of PBMCs, mostly from graft donor cells, taken 360 days after TCRalphabeta/CD19-depleted stem cell transplant. All receptors come from a male patient aged 2 to 10 who had a stem cell transplant for acute lymphoblastic leukemia, so the T cells may come from the graft donor. CDR3s include the opening cysteine and the closing phenylalanine or tryptophan.

J: TRBJ2-4; V: TRBV20-1; CDR3: CSASLAGGLNIQYF
J: TRBJ1-1; V: TRBV9; CDR3: CASSVATYVPNTEAFF
J: TRBJ2-7; V: TRBV10-3; CDR3: CATLAREKNEQYF
J: TRBJ2-1; V: TRBV20-1; CDR3: CSARKAVSYNEQFF
J: TRBJ2-3; V: TRBV5-1; CDR3: CASSFGTSTTDTQYF
J: TRBJ2-1; V: TRBV27; CDR3: CASSSPSRIRGNEQFF
J: TRBJ2-3; V: TRBV20-1; CDR3: CSSTGNTQYF
J: TRBJ2-1; V: TRBV18; CDR3: CASSPGAGFEQFF
J: TRBJ2-3; V: TRBV4-2; CDR3: CASSAGTGDTQYF
J: TRBJ1-1; V: TRBV28; CDR3: CASIPGVWSTEAFF
J: TRBJ2-3; V: TRBV20-1; CDR3: CSATEAAPGSRTDTQYF
J: TRBJ2-4; V: TRBV7-2; CDR3: CASSLEVGAPFIQYF
J: TRBJ2-5; V: TRBV10-3; CDR3: CAISESGQGKETQYF
J: TRBJ2-7; V: TRBV5-1; CDR3: CASSFRAGPYEQYF
J: TRBJ2-3; V: TRBV9; CDR3: CASSEGLARGTQYF
J: TRBJ2-3; V: TRBV30; CDR3: CAWSKWSGPDTQYF
J: TRBJ1-1; V: TRBV6-1; CDR3: CASSRDFKRAEAFF
J: TRBJ2-2; V: TRBV15; CDR3: CATSRDRLAGYTGELFF
J: TRBJ1-5; V: TRBV3-1; CDR3: CASSQSGNQPQHF
J: TRBJ2-3; V: TRBV7-9; CDR3: CASSLGRGTTDTQYF
J: TRBJ2-3; V: TRBV6-5; CDR3: CASSPEAGGADTQYF
J: TRBJ2-4; V: TRBV29-1; CDR3: CSVGDGLAKNIQYF
J: TRBJ1-2; V: TRBV15; CDR3: CATSRDAVGYGYTF
J: TRBJ2-7; V: TRBV10-3; CDR3: CAISVGQRAYEQYF
J: TRBJ1-4; V: TRBV7-6; CDR3: CASSLGLGSRNEKLFF
J: TRBJ2-5; V: TRBV24-1; CDR3: CATTGGAGETQYF
J: TRBJ2-3; V: TRBV12-3/TRBV12-4; CDR3: CASSFALPDTQYF
J: TRBJ1-1; V: TRBV7-2; CDR3: CASSLVSFGPEAFF
J: TRBJ2-7; V: TRBV19; CDR3: CASSIDREQYF
J: TRBJ2-3; V: TRBV29-1; CDR3: CSVGGLLTDTQYF
J: TRBJ2-7; V: TRBV29-1; CDR3: CSVVEGAGYEQYF
J: TRBJ2-3; V: TRBV29-1; CDR3: CSVLKGGGTDTQYF
J: TRBJ2-6; V: TRBV5-1; CDR3: CASSLGLAGARSGANVLTF
J: TRBJ2-1; V: TRBV12-3/TRBV12-4; CDR3: CASSPPGPKHEQFF
J: TRBJ2-5; V: TRBV4-3; CDR3: CASSQLAGGGETQYF
J: TRBJ2-1; V: TRBV5-1; CDR3: CASSPTSGSAYNEQFF
J: TRBJ2-2; V: TRBV11-2; CDR3: CASSSDLGGRTNTGELFF
J: TRBJ1-5; V: TRBV20-1; CDR3: CSARDWTGNQPQHF
J: TRBJ2-2; V: TRBV7-2; CDR3: CASHLAGNTGELFF
J: TRBJ1-3; V: TRBV20-1; CDR3: CSAQTGNTIYF
J: TRBJ2-2; V: TRBV29-1; CDR3: CSVEGQGANTGELFF
J: TRBJ2-1; V: TRBV10-3; CDR3: CAISDGPRHNEQFF
J: TRBJ1-5; V: TRBV5-1; CDR3: CASSFGLTGGNQPQHF
J: TRBJ2-5; V: TRBV7-7; CDR3: CASSLHPGSETQYF
J: TRBJ2-7; V: TRBV30; CDR3: CAWVPGTSYEQYF